The entry that follows covers one T cell receptor beta chain sequence. The data originate from a study of blood T cell repertoires in COVID-19. Study background: T cells, B-cell-depleted T cells, or PBMCs provided the cDNA or gDNA that served as material.

Clinical history reported by participants formed the basis on which cohorts were assigned. The repertoire was sequenced with immunoSEQ multiplex PCR; TCRdb's copy has only in-frame clones and lacks some. The data contain over 200,000 clones, just over 85% of them singletons. This clonotype originated in a man between 18 and 29 years old who had recovered from COVID-19. The sample taken for sequencing was PBMCs or T cells enriched from blood (not recorded which).

Written as DNA, the CDR3 is TGTGCCAGCAGTGAAGATGTAGGGGGCAGATCGCTTTACTATGGCTACACCTTC. It is translated as CASSEDVGGRSLYYGYTF. The V and J genes are TRBV6-1 and TRBJ1-2; 7 nucleotides match TRBD1. CDR1 is MNHNS and CDR2 is SASEGT in the germline V gene. Trimming took 1 base from V and 3 from J; bases not matched to a gene: 14. This CDR3 has 18 residues.